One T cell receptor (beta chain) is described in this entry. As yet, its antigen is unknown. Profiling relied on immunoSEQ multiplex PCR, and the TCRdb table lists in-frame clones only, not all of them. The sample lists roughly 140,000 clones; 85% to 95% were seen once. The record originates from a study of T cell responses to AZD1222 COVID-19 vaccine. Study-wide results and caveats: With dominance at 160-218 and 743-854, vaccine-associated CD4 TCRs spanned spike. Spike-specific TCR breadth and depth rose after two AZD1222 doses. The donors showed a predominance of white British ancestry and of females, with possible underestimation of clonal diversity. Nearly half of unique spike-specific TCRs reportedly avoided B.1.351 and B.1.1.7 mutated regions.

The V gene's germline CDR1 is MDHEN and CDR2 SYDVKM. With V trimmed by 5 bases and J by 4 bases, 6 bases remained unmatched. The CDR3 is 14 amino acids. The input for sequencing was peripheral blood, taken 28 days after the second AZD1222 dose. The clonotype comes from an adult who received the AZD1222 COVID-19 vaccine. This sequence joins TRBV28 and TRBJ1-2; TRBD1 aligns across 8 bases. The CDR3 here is CASSPAGTGYGYTF. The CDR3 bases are TGTGCCAGCAGTCCCGCCGGGACAGGCTATGGCTACACCTTC.